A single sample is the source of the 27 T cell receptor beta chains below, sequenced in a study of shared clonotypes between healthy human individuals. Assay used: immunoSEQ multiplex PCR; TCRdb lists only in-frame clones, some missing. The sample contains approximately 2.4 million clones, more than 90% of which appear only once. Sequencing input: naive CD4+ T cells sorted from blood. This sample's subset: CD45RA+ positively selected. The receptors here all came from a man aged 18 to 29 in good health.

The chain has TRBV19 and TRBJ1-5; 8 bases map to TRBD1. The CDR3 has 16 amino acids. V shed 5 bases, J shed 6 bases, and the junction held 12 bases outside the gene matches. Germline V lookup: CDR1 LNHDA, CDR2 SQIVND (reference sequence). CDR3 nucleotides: TGTGCCAGTAGTGTAAACGGACAGGGTGGGAGTCAGCCCCAGCATTTT. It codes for CASSVNGQGGSQPQHF.

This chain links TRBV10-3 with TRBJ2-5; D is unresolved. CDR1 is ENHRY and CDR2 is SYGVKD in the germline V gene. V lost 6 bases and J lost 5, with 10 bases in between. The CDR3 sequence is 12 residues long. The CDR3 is CAISGPAETQYF. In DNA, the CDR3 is TGTGCCATCAGCGGACCGGCGGAGACCCAGTACTTC.

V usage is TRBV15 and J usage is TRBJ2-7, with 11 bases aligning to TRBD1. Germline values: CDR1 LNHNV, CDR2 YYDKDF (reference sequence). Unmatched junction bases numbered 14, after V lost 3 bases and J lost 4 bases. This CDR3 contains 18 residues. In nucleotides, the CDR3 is TGTGCCACCAGCAGTTCAATAAAAAAGGACAGGGGGCCATACGAGCAGTACTTC. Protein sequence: CATSSSIKKDRGPYEQYF.

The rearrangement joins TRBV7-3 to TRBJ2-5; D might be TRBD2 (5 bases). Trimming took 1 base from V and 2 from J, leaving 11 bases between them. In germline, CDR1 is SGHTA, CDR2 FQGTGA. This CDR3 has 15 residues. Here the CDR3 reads CASSLIGSLQETQYF. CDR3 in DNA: TGTGCCAGCAGCTTAATAGGGAGTTTGCAAGAGACCCAGTACTTC.

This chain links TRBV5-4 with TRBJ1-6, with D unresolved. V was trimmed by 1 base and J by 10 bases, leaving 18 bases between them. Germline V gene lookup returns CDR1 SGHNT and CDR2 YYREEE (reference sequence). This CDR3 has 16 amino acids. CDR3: CASSLSLLGGGSPLHF. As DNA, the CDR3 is TGTGCCAGCAGCTTGTCCCTACTCGGCGGTGGATCACCCCTCCACTTT.

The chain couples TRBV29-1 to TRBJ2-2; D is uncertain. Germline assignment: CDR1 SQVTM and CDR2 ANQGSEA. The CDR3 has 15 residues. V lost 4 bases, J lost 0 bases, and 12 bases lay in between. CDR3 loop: CSVGVQETNTGELFF. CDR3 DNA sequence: TGCAGCGTTGGAGTCCAGGAGACGAACACCGGGGAGCTGTTTTTT.

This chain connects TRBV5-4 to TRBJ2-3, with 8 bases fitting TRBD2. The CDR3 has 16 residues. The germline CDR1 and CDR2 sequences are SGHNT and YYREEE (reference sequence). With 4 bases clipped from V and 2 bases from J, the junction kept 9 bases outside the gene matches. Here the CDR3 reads CASSPRGGLDTDTQYF. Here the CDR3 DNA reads TGTGCCAGCAGCCCACGGGGGGGGCTCGACACAGATACGCAGTATTTT.

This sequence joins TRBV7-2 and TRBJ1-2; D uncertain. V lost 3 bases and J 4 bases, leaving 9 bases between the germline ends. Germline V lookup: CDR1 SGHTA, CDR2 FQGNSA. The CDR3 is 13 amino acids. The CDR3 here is CASSFASAYGYTF. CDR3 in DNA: TGTGCCAGCAGCTTCGCCTCCGCCTATGGCTACACCTTC.

The CDR3 protein is CASRAGTGGSYYGYTF. DNA for the CDR3: TGTGCCAGCAGAGCCGGGACAGGGGGCTCATACTATGGCTACACCTTC. The rearrangement links TRBV2 to TRBJ1-2; 12 bases match TRBD1. Trimming cost V 6 bases and J 3 bases; bases outside gene matches: 8. The germline V gene has CDR1 SNHLY and CDR2 FYNNEI. The CDR3 is 16 residues long.

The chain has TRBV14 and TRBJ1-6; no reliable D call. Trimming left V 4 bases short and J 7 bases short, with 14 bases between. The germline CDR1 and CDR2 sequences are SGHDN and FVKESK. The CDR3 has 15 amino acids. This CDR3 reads CASSPLIQRNSPLHF. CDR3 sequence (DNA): TGTGCCAGCAGCCCGCTAATTCAGCGAAATTCACCCCTCCACTTT.

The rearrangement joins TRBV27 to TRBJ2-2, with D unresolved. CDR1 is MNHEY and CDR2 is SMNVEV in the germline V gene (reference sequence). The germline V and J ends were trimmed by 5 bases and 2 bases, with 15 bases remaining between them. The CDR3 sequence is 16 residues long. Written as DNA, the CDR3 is TGTGCCAGCAGTCCGCGGAGCGTCTTAAACACCGGGGAGCTGTTTTTT. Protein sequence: CASSPRSVLNTGELFF.

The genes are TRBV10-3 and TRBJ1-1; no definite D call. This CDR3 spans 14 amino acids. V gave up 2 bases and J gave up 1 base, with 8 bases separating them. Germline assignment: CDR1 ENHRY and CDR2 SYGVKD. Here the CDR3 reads CAISEVQGNTEAFF. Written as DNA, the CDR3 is TGTGCCATCAGTGAGGTTCAAGGGAACACTGAAGCTTTCTTT.

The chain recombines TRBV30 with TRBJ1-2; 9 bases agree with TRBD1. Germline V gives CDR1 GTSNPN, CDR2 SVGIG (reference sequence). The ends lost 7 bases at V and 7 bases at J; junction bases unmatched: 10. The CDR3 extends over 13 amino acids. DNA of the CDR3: TGTGCCTCCCCCCTTACAGGGGGCGGTGGCTACACCTTC. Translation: CASPLTGGGGYTF.

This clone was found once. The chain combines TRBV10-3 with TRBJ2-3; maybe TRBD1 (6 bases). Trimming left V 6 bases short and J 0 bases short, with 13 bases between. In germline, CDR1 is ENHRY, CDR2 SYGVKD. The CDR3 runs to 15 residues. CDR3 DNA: TGTGCCATCAGCCTAGCAGGGGCGAGCACAGATACGCAGTATTTT. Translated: CAISLAGASTDTQYF.

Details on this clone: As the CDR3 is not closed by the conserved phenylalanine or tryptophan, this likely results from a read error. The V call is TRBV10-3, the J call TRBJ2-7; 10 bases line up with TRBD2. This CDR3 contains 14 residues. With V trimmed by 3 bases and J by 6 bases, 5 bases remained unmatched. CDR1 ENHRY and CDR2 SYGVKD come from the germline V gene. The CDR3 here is CAISETSGIGEQYL. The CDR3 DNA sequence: TGTGCCATCAGTGAAACTAGCGGGATAGGCGAGCAGTACCTC.

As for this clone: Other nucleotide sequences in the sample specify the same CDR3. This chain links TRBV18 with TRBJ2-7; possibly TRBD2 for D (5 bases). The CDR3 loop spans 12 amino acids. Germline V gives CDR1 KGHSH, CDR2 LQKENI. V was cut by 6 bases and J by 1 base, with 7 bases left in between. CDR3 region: CASSSVSYEQYF. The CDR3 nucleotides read TGTGCCAGCTCTAGCGTTTCCTACGAGCAGTACTTC.

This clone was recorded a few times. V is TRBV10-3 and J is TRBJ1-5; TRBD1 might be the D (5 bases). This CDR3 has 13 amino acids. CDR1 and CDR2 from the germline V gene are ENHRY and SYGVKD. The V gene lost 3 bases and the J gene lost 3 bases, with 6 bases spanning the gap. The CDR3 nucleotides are TGTGCCATCAGTGACGGGACCAATCAGCCCCAGCATTTT. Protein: CAISDGTNQPQHF.

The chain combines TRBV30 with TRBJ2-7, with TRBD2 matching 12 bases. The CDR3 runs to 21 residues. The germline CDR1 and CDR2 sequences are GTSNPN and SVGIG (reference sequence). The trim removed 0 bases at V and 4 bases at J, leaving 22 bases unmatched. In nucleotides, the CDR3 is TGTGCCTGGAGTGTAGATGCCAGGAGCCTTCTAGCGGGAGGGCCAGCATACGAGCAGTACTTC. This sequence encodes CAWSVDARSLLAGGPAYEQYF.

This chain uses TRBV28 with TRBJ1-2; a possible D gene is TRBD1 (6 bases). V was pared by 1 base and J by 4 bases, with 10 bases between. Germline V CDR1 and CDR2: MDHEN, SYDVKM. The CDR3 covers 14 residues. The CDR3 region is CASSLSGQLYGYTF. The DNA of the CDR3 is TGTGCCAGCAGTTTATCCGGACAGCTCTATGGCTACACCTTC.

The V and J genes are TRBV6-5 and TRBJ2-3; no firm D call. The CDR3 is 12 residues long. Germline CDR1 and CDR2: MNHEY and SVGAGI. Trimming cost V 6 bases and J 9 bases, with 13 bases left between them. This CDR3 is CASRSPAYTQYF. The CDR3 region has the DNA TGTGCCAGCAGATCCCCTGCGTACACGCAGTATTTT.

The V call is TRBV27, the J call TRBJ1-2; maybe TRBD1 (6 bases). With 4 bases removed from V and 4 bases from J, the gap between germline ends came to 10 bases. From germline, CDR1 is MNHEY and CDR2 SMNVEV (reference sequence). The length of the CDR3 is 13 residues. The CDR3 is CASSSDSLYGYTF. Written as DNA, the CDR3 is TGTGCCAGCAGTTCGGACAGTCTCTATGGCTACACCTTC.

CDR3 sequence reads: CASGHANGGGNSPLHF. The DNA of the CDR3 is TGTGCCAGCGGACACGCCAACGGAGGAGGAAATTCACCCCTCCACTTT. V and J are TRBV5-5 and TRBJ1-6; TRBD1 might be the D (5 bases). V was shortened by 7 bases and J by 7 bases, with 21 bases between the two germline ends. The germline V gene has CDR1 SGHKS and CDR2 YYEKEE (reference sequence). CDR3 size: 16 residues.

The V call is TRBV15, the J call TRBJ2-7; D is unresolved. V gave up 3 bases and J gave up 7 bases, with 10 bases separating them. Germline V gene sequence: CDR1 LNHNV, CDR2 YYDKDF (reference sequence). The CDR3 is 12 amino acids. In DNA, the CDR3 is TGTGCCACCAGCAGGGCTCGTGGAGAGCAGTACTTC. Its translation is CATSRARGEQYF. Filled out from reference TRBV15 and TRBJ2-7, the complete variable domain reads DAMVIQNPRYQVTQFGKPVTLSCSQTLNHNVMYWYQQKSSQAPKLLFHYYDKDFNNEADTPDNFQSRRPNTSFCFLDIRSPGLGDTAMYLCATSRARGEQYFGPGTRLTVT.

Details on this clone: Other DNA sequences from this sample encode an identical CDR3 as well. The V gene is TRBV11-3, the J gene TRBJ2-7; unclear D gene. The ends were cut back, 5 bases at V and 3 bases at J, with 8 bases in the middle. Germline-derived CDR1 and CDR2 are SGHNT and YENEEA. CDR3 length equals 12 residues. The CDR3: CASSLRGYEQYF. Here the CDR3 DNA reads TGTGCCAGCAGCCTACGCGGCTACGAGCAGTACTTC. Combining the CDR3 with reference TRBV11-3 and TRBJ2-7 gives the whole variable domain EAGVVQSPRYKIIEKKQPVAFWCNPISGHNTLYWYLQNLGQGPELLIRYENEEAVDDSQLPKDRFSAERLKGVDSTLKIQPAELGDSAVYLCASSLRGYEQYFGPGTRLTVT.

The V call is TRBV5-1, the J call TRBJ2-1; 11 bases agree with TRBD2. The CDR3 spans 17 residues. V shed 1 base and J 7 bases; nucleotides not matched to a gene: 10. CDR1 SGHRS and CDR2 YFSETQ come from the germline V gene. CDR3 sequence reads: CASSLLAGGPSGNEQFF. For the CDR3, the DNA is TGCGCCAGCAGCTTGTTAGCGGGAGGGCCTTCAGGGAATGAGCAGTTCTTC.

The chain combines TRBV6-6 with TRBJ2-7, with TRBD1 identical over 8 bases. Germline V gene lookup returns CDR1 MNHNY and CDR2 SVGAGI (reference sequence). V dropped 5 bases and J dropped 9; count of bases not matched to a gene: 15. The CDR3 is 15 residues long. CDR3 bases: TGTGCCAGCAGTAGACCGGGACAGGCCCTATTGGGGCAGTACTTC. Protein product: CASSRPGQALLGQYF.

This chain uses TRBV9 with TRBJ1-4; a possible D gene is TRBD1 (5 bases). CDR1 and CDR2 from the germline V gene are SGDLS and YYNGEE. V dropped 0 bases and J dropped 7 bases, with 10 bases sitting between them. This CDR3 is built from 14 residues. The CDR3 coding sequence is TGTGCCAGCAGCGTAGCGCAGGGTAGTGAAAAACTGTTTTTT. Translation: CASSVAQGSEKLFF.